A single sample gave rise to the 2 T cell receptor beta chains below, sequenced in a study of CD8 T cells in Susac syndrome. cDNA came from around 0.54 to 1 ug RNA primed by random hexamers. TCRdb processed the immunoSEQ multiplex PCR reads anew with MiXCR; each CDR3 protein has one entry. Here the sample spans about 83,000 distinct CDR3 sequences, roughly 96% being singletons. The sequenced material came from CD8+ T cells from PBMCs. These receptors were taken from a human donor with Susac syndrome.

This chain connects TRBV7-9 to TRBJ2-7; D is possibly TRBD2 (6 bases). Germline V gives CDR1 SEHNR, CDR2 FQNEAQ (reference sequence). V lost 5 bases and J 7 bases, leaving 24 bases between the germline ends. This CDR3 is built from 16 residues. The CDR3 spells CASSPVGDSEPREQYF. For the CDR3, the DNA is TGTGCCAGCAGCCCCGTAGGGGACTCCGAACCGAGGGAGCAGTACTTC.

V is TRBV24-1 and J is TRBJ2-1; no firm D call. CDR1 is KGHDR and CDR2 is SFDVKD in the germline V gene. With 9 bases removed from V and 3 bases from J, the gap between germline ends came to 11 bases. The CDR3 totals 13 residues. The CDR3 DNA follows: TGTGCCACCGCCTCACTCAGCTACAATGAGCAGTTCTTC. It translates to CATASLSYNEQFF.